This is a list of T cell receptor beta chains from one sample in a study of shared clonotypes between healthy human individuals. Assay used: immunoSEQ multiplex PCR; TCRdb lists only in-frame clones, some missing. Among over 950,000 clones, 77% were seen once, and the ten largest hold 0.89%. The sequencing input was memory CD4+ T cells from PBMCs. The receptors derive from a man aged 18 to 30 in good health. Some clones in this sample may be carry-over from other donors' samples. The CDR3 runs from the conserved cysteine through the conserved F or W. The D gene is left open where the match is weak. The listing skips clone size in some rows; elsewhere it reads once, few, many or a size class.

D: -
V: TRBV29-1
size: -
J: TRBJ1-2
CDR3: CSVVQGTAGYTF
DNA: TGCAGCGTTGTACAGGGTACGGCTGGCTACACCTTC

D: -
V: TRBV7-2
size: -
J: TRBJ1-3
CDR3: CASSLEPGNTIYF
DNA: TGTGCCAGCAGCTTAGAGCCTGGAAACACCATATATTTT

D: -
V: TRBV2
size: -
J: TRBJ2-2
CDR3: CASFRVQYTGELFF
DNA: TGTGCCAGCTTCCGGGTCCAGTACACCGGGGAGCTGTTTTTT

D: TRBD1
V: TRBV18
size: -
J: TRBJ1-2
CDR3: CASSDPDRDYGYTF
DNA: TGTGCCAGCTCAGACCCGGACAGGGACTATGGCTACACCTTC

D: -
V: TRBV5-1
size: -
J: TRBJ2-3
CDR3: CASSPDRLRGDTQYF
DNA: TGCGCCAGCAGCCCGGACCGTTTAAGGGGAGATACGCAGTATTTT

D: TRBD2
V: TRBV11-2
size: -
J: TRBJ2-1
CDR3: CASSRGGRSYNEQFF
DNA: TGTGCCAGCAGCCGGGGAGGGAGGAGTTACAATGAGCAGTTCTTC

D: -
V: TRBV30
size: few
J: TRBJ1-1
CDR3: CAWTLENLNTEAFF
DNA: TGTGCCTGGACCCTGGAAAACCTGAACACTGAAGCTTTCTTT

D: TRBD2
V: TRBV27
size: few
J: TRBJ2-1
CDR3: CASSLQAGLAYRGEQFF
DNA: TGTGCCAGCAGTTTACAGGCGGGACTAGCGTATAGGGGAGAGCAGTTCTTC

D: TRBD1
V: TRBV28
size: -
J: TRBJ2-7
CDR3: CASSLTGSYEQYF
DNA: TGTGCCAGCAGTCTGACAGGGTCCTACGAGCAGTACTTC

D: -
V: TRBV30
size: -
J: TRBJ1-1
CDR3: CAWSARNAEAFF
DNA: TGTGCCTGGAGTGCCAGGAACGCTGAAGCTTTCTTT

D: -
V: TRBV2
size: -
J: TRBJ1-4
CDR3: CASSYLGGFGEKLFF
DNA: TGTGCCAGCAGTTACCTTGGGGGGTTTGGGGAAAAACTGTTTTTT

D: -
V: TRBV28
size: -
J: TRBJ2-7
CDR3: CASSLPTGTSYEQYF
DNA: TGTGCCAGCAGTTTACCGACCGGGACCTCCTACGAGCAGTACTTC

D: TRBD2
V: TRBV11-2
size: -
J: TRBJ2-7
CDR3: CAGSLDPSGSVYEQYF
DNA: TGTGCCGGCAGCTTAGACCCTAGCGGGAGTGTCTACGAGCAGTACTTC

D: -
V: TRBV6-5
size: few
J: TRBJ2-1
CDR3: CASSSFWGEQFF
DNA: TGTGCCAGCAGTTCCTTTTGGGGTGAGCAGTTCTTC

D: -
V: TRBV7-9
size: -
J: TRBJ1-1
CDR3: CASSSNLGQNTEAFF
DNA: TGTGCCAGCAGCTCAAACCTCGGACAGAACACTGAAGCTTTCTTT

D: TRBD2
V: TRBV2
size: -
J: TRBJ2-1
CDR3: CASMREGQSEQFF
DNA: TGTGCCAGCATGCGGGAGGGCCAAAGTGAGCAGTTCTTC

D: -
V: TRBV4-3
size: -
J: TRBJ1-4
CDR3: CASSLRGGEEKLFF
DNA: TGCGCCAGCAGCCTCAGGGGAGGGGAAGAAAAACTGTTTTTT

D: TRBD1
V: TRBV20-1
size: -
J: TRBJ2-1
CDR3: CSAYRGDEQFF
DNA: TGCAGTGCTTACAGGGGAGATGAGCAGTTCTTC

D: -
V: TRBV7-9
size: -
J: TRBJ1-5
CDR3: CASSGGGDQPQHF
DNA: TGTGCCAGCAGCGGGGGAGGGGATCAGCCCCAGCATTTT

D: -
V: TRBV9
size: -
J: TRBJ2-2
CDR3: CASSATAAGDTGELFF
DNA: TGTGCCAGCAGCGCCACCGCGGCCGGGGACACCGGGGAGCTGTTTTTT

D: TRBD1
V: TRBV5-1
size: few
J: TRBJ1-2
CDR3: CASANTGTGAWGYTF
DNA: TGCGCCAGCGCCAATACCGGGACAGGGGCCTGGGGCTACACCTTC

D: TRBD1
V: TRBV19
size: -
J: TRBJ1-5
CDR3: CASSTNRGFGNQPQHF
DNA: TGTGCCAGTAGTACCAACAGGGGCTTCGGCAATCAGCCCCAGCATTTT

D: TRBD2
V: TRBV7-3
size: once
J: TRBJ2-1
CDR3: CASSLIGDGLASDEQFF
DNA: TGTGCCAGCAGCTTAATAGGGGACGGACTAGCATCAGATGAGCAGTTCTTC

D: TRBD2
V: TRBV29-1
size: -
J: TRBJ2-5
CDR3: CSVGGLAGGETQYF
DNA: TGCAGCGTTGGGGGACTAGCGGGAGGAGAGACCCAGTACTTC

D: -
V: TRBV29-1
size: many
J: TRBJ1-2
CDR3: CSVPLGGLNYGYTF
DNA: TGCAGCGTTCCCCTGGGGGGCCTGAACTATGGCTACACCTTC

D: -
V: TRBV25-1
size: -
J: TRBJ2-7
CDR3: CASTEDSYEQYF
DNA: TGTGCCAGCACTGAGGATTCCTACGAGCAGTACTTC

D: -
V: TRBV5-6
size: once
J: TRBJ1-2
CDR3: CASSLVGGEDYRSGYTF
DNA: TGTGCCAGCAGCTTGGTAGGCGGGGAAGACTATCGCAGTGGCTACACCTTC

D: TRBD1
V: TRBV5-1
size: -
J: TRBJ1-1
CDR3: CASGNRGANTEAFF
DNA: TGCGCCAGCGGCAACAGGGGAGCGAACACTGAAGCTTTCTTT

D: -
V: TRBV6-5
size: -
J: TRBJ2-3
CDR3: CASSTRGRADTQYF
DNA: TGTGCCAGCAGTACCCGGGGAAGAGCAGATACGCAGTATTTT

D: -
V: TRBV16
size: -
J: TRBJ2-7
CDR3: CASSRSYEQYF
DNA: TGTGCCAGCAGCCGTTCCTACGAGCAGTACTTC

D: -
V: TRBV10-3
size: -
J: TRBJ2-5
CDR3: CAISALSSQETQYF
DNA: TGTGCCATCAGCGCCCTAAGCTCCCAAGAGACCCAGTACTTC

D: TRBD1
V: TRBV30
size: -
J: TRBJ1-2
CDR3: CAWSSIRDRGYYGYTF
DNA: TGTGCCTGGAGTTCCATCCGAGACAGGGGGTACTATGGCTACACCTTC

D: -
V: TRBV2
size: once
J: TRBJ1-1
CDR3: CASSERGGMNTEAFF
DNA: TGTGCCAGCAGCGAGAGGGGGGGGATGAACACTGAAGCTTTCTTT

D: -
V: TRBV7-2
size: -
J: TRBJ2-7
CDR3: CASSLGSGGEQYF
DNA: TGTGCCAGCAGCTTAGGGTCCGGCGGGGAGCAGTACTTC

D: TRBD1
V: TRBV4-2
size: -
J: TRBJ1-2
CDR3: CASSQDIYRDRGNYGYTF
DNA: TGTGCCAGCAGCCAAGATATCTACCGGGACAGGGGAAACTATGGCTACACCTTC

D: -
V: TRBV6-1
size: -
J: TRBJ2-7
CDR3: CASSLRDRAGYEQYF
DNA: TGTGCCAGCAGTCTGCGGGACAGAGCAGGCTACGAGCAGTACTTC

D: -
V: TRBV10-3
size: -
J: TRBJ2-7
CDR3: CAISGFSGVAYEQYF
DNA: TGTGCCATCAGTGGGTTTTCAGGGGTCGCCTACGAGCAGTACTTC

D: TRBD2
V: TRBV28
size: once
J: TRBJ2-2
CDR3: CASSPRTSGMRTGELFF
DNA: TGTGCCAGCAGCCCCCGGACTAGCGGGATGCGTACCGGGGAGCTGTTTTTT

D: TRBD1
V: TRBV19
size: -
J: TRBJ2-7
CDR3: CASSTYLTGKVYEQYF
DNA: TGTGCCAGTAGTACATACCTGACAGGGAAGGTCTACGAGCAGTACTTC

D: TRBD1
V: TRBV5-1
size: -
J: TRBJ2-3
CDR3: CASSAGGSYADTQYF
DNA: TGCGCCAGCAGCGCAGGGGGTTCTTATGCAGATACGCAGTATTTT